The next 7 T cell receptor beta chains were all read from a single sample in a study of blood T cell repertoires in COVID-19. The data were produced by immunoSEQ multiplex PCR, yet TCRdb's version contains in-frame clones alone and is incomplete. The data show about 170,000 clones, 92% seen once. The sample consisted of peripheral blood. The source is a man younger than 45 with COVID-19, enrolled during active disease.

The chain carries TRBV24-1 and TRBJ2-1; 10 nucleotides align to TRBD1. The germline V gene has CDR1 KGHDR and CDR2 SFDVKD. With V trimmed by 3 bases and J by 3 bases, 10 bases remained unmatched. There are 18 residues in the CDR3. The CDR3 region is CATSDPTGTGALYNEQFF. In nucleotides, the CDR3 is TGTGCCACCAGTGATCCCACCGGGACAGGGGCCCTCTACAATGAGCAGTTCTTC.

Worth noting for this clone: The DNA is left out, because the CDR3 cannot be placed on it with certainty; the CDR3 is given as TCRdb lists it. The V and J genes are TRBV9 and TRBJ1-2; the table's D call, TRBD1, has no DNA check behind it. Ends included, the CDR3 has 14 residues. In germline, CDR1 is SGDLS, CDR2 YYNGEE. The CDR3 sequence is CASSVGQGAGGNTF.

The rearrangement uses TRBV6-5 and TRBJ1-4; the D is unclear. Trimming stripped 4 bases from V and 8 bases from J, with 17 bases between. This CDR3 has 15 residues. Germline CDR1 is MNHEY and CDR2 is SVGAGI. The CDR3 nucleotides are TGTGCCAGCAGTTCGGGCGGGAGGCGAGTGGAAAAACTGTTTTTT. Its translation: CASSSGGRRVEKLFF.

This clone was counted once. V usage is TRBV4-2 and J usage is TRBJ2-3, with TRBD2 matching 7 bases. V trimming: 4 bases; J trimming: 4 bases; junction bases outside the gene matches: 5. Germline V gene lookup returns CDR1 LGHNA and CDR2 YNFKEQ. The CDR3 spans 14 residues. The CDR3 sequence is CASSRDYRADTQYF. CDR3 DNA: TGTGCCAGCAGCCGGGACTACCGGGCAGATACGCAGTATTTT.

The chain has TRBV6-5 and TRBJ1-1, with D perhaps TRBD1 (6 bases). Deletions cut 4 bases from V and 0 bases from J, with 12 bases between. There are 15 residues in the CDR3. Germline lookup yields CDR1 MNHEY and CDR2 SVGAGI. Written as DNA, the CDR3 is TGTGCCAGCAGTTTATCAGGGGCAATGAACACTGAAGCTTTCTTT. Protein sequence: CASSLSGAMNTEAFF.

The CDR3 reads CASSLSGKADTQYF. DNA of the CDR3: TGTGCCAGCAGCTTAAGCGGGAAAGCAGATACGCAGTATTTT. The rearrangement uses TRBV13 and TRBJ2-3, with TRBD2 matching 7 bases. Trimming at V came to 2 bases and at J to 4 bases, leaving 3 bases not matched to a gene. This CDR3 is built from 14 residues. In germline, CDR1 is PRHDT, CDR2 FYEKMQ (reference sequence).

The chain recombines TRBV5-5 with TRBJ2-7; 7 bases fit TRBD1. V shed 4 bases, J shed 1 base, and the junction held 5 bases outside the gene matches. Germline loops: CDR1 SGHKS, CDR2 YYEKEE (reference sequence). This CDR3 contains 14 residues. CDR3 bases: TGTGCCAGCAGCCTGACAGGGTCATCCTACGAGCAGTACTTC. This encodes CASSLTGSSYEQYF.